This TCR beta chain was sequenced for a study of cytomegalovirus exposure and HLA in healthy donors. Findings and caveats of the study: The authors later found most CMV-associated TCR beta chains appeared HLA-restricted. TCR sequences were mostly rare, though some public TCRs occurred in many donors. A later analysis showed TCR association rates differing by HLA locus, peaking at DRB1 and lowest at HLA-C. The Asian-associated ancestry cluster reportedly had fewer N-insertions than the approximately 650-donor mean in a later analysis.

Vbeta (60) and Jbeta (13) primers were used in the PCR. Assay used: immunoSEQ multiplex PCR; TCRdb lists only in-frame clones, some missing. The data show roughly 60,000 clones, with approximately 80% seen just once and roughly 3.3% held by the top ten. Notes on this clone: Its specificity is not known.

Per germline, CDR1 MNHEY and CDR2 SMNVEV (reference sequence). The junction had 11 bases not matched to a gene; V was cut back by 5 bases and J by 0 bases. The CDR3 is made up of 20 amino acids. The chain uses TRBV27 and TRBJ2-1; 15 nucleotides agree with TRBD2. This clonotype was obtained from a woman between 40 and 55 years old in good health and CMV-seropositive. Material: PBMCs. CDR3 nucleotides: TGTGCCAGCAGTAGCACGGGACTAGCGGGGGGACTCTCCTCCTACAATGAGCAGTTCTTC. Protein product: CASSSTGLAGGLSSYNEQFF.